This T cell receptor (beta chain) was profiled in a study of cytomegalovirus exposure and HLA in healthy donors. Study background: Approximately 80 million unique TCRs, all from HLA-typed donors, were included in an early release of the data. General study findings and limits: Within an earlier analysis, most TCR beta V segments proved productive either about 87% or about 30% of the time. Roughly even sequencing depth across donors was the assumption behind the presence/absence analyses. There were several of the most significant clusters that appeared linked to common viral pathogens in a later analysis.

This clone was observed a single time. Its antigen is unknown. The PCR made use of 60 Vbeta and 13 Jbeta primers. This table comes from immunoSEQ multiplex PCR, and its TCRdb copy is limited to in-frame clones, with some not included. The data hold under 200,000 clones, with approximately 67% observed a single time. The V gene's germline CDR1 is MGHRA and CDR2 YSYEKL. The CDR3 is made up of 15 amino acids. V lost 3 bases to trimming and J lost 2 bases; unmatched junction nucleotides: 6. V usage is TRBV4-1 and J usage is TRBJ1-2; 7 bases line up with TRBD1. Sequences were obtained from PBMCs. This TCR was sampled from a woman younger than 30 in good health and CMV-seropositive. For the CDR3, the DNA is TGCGCCAGCAGCCATCTCGCGACAGGGAACTATGGCTACACCTTC. Amino acid sequence: CASSHLATGNYGYTF.